This passage covers 21 T cell receptor beta chains from one sample sequenced in a study of a mutant IDH1 vaccine in newly diagnosed glioma. The assay was immunoSEQ multiplex PCR, and TCRdb's table has in-frame clones only and misses some. The sample comprises over 45,000 clones, under 90% of which are singletons, and 6.2% rests with the top ten. Time point described: week 23, last vaccination. The investigators gave 300 ug of mutant IDH1 20-mer peptide in each vaccine dose, together with topical imiquimod. These receptors have no known antigen. The specimen was PBMCs, collected from a glioma patient whose treatment included an IDH1 peptide vaccine. The source is a man in his forties with glioma.

The rearrangement joins TRBV7-2 to TRBJ1-6; D remains ambiguous. There are 15 residues in the CDR3. Germline-derived CDR1 and CDR2 are SGHTA and FQGNSA. With 4 bases removed from V and 7 bases from J, the gap between germline ends came to 14 bases. The CDR3 DNA follows: TGTGCCAGCAGCTCCCGCATAGGCGCAAATTCACCCCTCCACTTT. It yields the protein CASSSRIGANSPLHF. The variable domain in full, completed from reference TRBV7-2 and TRBJ1-6, reads GAGVSQSPSNKVTEKGKDVELRCDPISGHTALYWYRQSLGQGLEFLIYFQGNSAPDKSGLPSDRFSAERTGGSVSTLTIQRTQQEDSAVYLCASSSRIGANSPLHFGNGTRLTVT.

CDR3: CASSLDRSSYEQYF. The CDR3 nucleotides read TGTGCCAGCAGCCTCGACAGGAGCTCCTACGAGCAGTACTTC. This sequence joins TRBV5-6 and TRBJ2-7; maybe TRBD1 (6 bases). Deletions cut 4 bases from V and 0 bases from J, with 11 bases between. The CDR3 runs 14 residues. The germline CDR1 and CDR2 sequences are SGHDT and YYEEEE.

The chain employs TRBV21-1 and TRBJ1-1; the DNA was not compared with TRBD1, the D call given in the table. TRBV21-1 is a pseudogene segment. The CDR3 is made up of 13 amino acids. CDR3 nucleotide sequence: TGTGCCAGCAGCAAAGAGGGGGACACTGAAGCTTTCTTT. It yields the protein CASSKEGDTEAFF.

The CDR3 loop reads CASSALQRIYEQYF. CDR3 sequence (DNA): TGTGCCAGCAGCGCCCTACAGCGGATCTACGAGCAGTACTTC. The chain recombines TRBV9 with TRBJ2-7; tentative D call: TRBD2 (5 bases). V was trimmed by 3 bases and J by 3 bases, leaving 13 bases between them. The V gene's germline CDR1 is SGDLS and CDR2 YYNGEE. CDR3 length: 14 amino acids.

This CDR3 reads CASSPVGGRVAGDEQFF. DNA for the CDR3: TGTGCCAGCAGCCCAGTCGGGGGCAGAGTCGCGGGTGATGAGCAGTTCTTC. The genes are TRBV7-9 and TRBJ2-1, with D perhaps given as TRBD1 or TRBD2 (6 bases each). This CDR3 comprises 17 residues. CDR1 and CDR2 (germline): SEHNR, FQNEAQ (reference sequence). Trimming shortened V by 5 bases and J by 8 bases, and 25 bases separated the two germline ends. Full variable domain (missing parts from reference TRBV7-9 and TRBJ2-1): DTGVSQNPRHKITKRGQNVTFRCDPISEHNRLYWYRQTLGQGPEFLTYFQNEAQLEKSRLLSDRFSAERPKGSFSTLEIQRTEQGDSAMYLCASSPVGGRVAGDEQFFGPGTRLTVL.

The chain recombines TRBV15 with TRBJ2-3, with 7 bases aligning to TRBD1. The CDR3 totals 18 residues. V shed 1 base and J 0 bases; nucleotides not matched to a gene: 10. Germline CDR1 and CDR2: LNHNV and YYDKDF (reference sequence). This CDR3 reads CATSRGSSGQPSTDTQYF. The CDR3 DNA reads TGTGCCACCAGCAGAGGATCCTCGGGACAGCCTAGCACAGATACGCAGTATTTT.

The rearrangement joins TRBV20-1 to TRBJ1-6; the D is unclear. CDR3 length: 11 residues. Germline CDR1 reads DFQATT; CDR2 reads SNEGSKA (reference sequence). Trimming took off 3 bases at V and 9 bases at J, with 6 bases between the two ends. CDR3 nucleotide sequence: TGCAGTGCTAGCAGAGTTTCACCCCTCCACTTT. Its translation: CSASRVSPLHF.

The chain joins TRBV11-3 to TRBJ2-3; D is undetermined. The CDR3 runs 13 residues. Trimming pared 1 base from V and 6 bases from J, leaving 8 bases between. Germline assignment: CDR1 SGHNT and CDR2 YENEEA. The CDR3 DNA follows: TGTGCCAGCAGCTTAGGGTTGCGGGATACGCAGTATTTT. This encodes CASSLGLRDTQYF.

The J gene is TRBJ2-7, the V gene TRBV5-4; possibly TRBD1 for D (5 bases). Per germline, CDR1 SGHNT and CDR2 YYREEE (reference sequence). Between the trimmed V and J ends, which lost 0 bases and 1 base, there was a span of 8 bases. The CDR3 length is 14 residues. CDR3 region: CASSLDPGSYEQYF. CDR3 sequence (DNA): TGTGCCAGCAGCTTGGATCCAGGGTCCTACGAGCAGTACTTC.

The chain carries TRBV7-9 and TRBJ1-2; TRBD1 aligns across 8 bases. CDR1 SEHNR and CDR2 FQNEAQ come from the germline V gene (reference sequence). The CDR3 loop spans 13 amino acids. V dropped 5 bases and J dropped 6; count of bases not matched to a gene: 5. In DNA form, the CDR3 reads TGTGCCAGCAGCGGACAGGGTTACAATGGCTACACCTTC. Its protein is CASSGQGYNGYTF.

The V call is TRBV6-6, the J call TRBJ1-1; D gene ambiguous. Germline V gives CDR1 MNHNY, CDR2 SVGAGI (reference sequence). The CDR3 consists of 11 residues. The V end lost 7 bases, the J end lost 1 base, and 4 bases lay between the germline ends. CDR3 sequence reads: CASIGNTEAFF. As DNA, the CDR3 is TGTGCCAGCATCGGGAACACTGAAGCTTTCTTT.

J is TRBJ1-2 and V is TRBV5-6; 8 bases line up with TRBD1. V trimming: 2 bases; J trimming: 5 bases; junction bases outside the gene matches: 8. Germline V gives CDR1 SGHDT, CDR2 YYEEEE. CDR3 length: 15 residues. CDR3 residues: CASSLGGQGLYGYTF. Written as DNA, the CDR3 is TGTGCCAGCAGCTTAGGAGGACAGGGCTTATATGGCTACACCTTC.

Concerning this clone itself: One end of the junction fails to match germline, which may point to a read error. This chain links TRBV6-5 with TRBJ2-7; D is unresolved. Germline CDR1 MNHEY, CDR2 SVGAGI. CDR3 size: 13 residues. Here the CDR3 reads CAISPGPSYEQYF. The CDR3 nucleotides are TGTGCCATCAGTCCGGGCCCCTCCTACGAGCAGTACTTC.

V and J are TRBV10-3 and TRBJ2-3, with unresolved D. Between the trimmed V and J ends, which lost 0 bases and 1 base, there was a span of 5 bases. Germline CDR1 reads ENHRY; CDR2 reads SYGVKD. The CDR3 is made up of 14 amino acids. The CDR3: CAISESGRTDTQYF. Here the CDR3 DNA reads TGTGCCATCAGTGAGTCCGGCCGCACAGATACGCAGTATTTT.

V gene TRBV11-2 combines with J gene TRBJ2-3; 11 bases map to TRBD2. Germline V CDR1 and CDR2: SGHAT, FQNNGV. The CDR3 contains 16 residues. V shed 5 bases and J 4 bases; nucleotides not matched to a gene: 8. The CDR3 protein is CASSPRTSGYADTQYF. The CDR3 nucleotides read TGTGCCAGCAGCCCCAGGACTAGCGGGTACGCAGATACGCAGTATTTT. Complete variable domain (other parts from reference TRBV11-2 and TRBJ2-3): EAGVAQSPRYKIIEKRQSVAFWCNPISGHATLYWYQQILGQGPKLLIQFQNNGVVDDSQLPKDRFSAERLKGVDSTLKIQPAKLEDSAVYLCASSPRTSGYADTQYFGPGTRLTVL.

The chain is built from TRBV19 and TRBJ2-6; D possibly corresponds to TRBD1 (5 bases). The ends were cut back, 7 bases at V and 4 bases at J, with 11 bases in the middle. The length of the CDR3 is 14 residues. Germline V gene data show CDR1 as LNHDA and CDR2 as SQIVND (reference sequence). DNA of the CDR3: TGTGCCAGTATGGGGCTAAGGGGGGCCAACGTCCTGACTTTC. This gives the protein CASMGLRGANVLTF. Supplemented by reference TRBV19 and TRBJ2-6, the full variable domain reads DGGITQSPKYLFRKEGQNVTLSCEQNLNHDAMYWYRQDPGQGLRLIYYSQIVNDFQKGDIAEGYSVSREKKESFPLTVTSAQKNPTAFYLCASMGLRGANVLTFGAGSRLTVL.

CDR3 sequence reads: CASSDSQTGGGETQYF. The CDR3 DNA reads TGTGCCAGCAGTGACTCCCAGACAGGGGGCGGTGAGACCCAGTACTTC. The chain has TRBV6-4 and TRBJ2-5, with 10 bases lining up with TRBD1. The CDR3 totals 16 residues. V dropped 0 bases and J dropped 5; count of bases not matched to a gene: 6. CDR1 and CDR2 (germline): MRHNA, SNTAGT.

V gene TRBV7-8 combines with J gene TRBJ1-2, with 7 bases lining up with TRBD1. The CDR3 sequence is 15 residues long. Germline assignment: CDR1 SGHVS and CDR2 FQNEAQ. V shed 6 bases, J shed 4 bases, and the junction held 11 bases outside the gene matches. DNA for the CDR3: TGTGCCAGCAGTACCAACCGGGACAGAGTCTATGGCTACACCTTC. Translating it yields CASSTNRDRVYGYTF.

V usage is TRBV5-1 and J usage is TRBJ2-2; the match to TRBD2 covers 12 bases. CDR3 length: 16 residues. V dropped 4 bases and J dropped 2; count of bases not matched to a gene: 3. The germline gives CDR1 SGHRS, CDR2 YFSETQ. The CDR3, as DNA: TGCGCCAGCAGCCGGACTAGCGGGGTCAACACCGGGGAGCTGTTTTTT. Translating it yields CASSRTSGVNTGELFF.

The J gene is TRBJ1-1, the V gene TRBV15; D is undetermined. Germline V gene sequence: CDR1 LNHNV, CDR2 YYDKDF (reference sequence). This CDR3 has 13 amino acids. The V and J ends lost 2 bases and 0 bases respectively, with 4 bases between them. CDR3: CATSRHMNTEAFF. The CDR3 DNA reads TGTGCCACCAGCAGACATATGAACACTGAAGCTTTCTTT.

The chain carries TRBV7-9 and TRBJ2-7, with D perhaps given as TRBD1 or TRBD2 (5 bases each). Between the trimmed V and J ends, which lost 5 bases and 1 base, there was a span of 18 bases. The CDR3 sequence is 16 residues long. Per the germline V gene, CDR1 is SEHNR and CDR2 is FQNEAQ (reference sequence). The CDR3 loop is CASSPDSGLSSYEQYF. The CDR3, as DNA: TGTGCCAGCAGCCCTGACAGCGGCCTTTCTTCCTACGAGCAGTACTTC.